The 5 T cell receptor beta chains in this list originate from one sample, sequenced in a study of cytomegalovirus exposure and HLA in healthy donors. The primer mix had 60 Vbeta and 13 Jbeta primers. Clones were sequenced by immunoSEQ multiplex PCR, and TCRdb holds only the in-frame ones, with some missing. The sample lists over 70,000 clones; around 70% were seen once. The sample consisted of PBMCs. These receptors originate from a man aged 35-49 years in good health and CMV-seropositive.

Only a few counts were recorded for this clone. The chain has TRBV30 and TRBJ2-2; 7 positions match TRBD2. In germline, CDR1 is GTSNPN, CDR2 SVGIG (reference sequence). The ends lost 3 bases at V and 6 bases at J; junction bases unmatched: 4. This CDR3 region has 13 residues. The CDR3 sequence is CAWRQTSAGELFF. CDR3 nucleotides: TGTGCCTGGAGGCAAACTAGCGCCGGGGAGCTGTTTTTT.

The chain combines TRBV9 with TRBJ1-5; 10 bases map to TRBD1. The germline V gene encodes CDR1 SGDLS and CDR2 YYNGEE. CDR3 length: 16 amino acids. V shed 3 bases and J 4 bases; nucleotides not matched to a gene: 7. The CDR3 here is CASSAPRQGANQPQHF. In nucleotides, the CDR3 is TGTGCCAGCAGCGCTCCACGACAGGGGGCTAATCAGCCCCAGCATTTT.

V gene TRBV2 combines with J gene TRBJ2-1; 8 nucleotides line up with TRBD1. With V trimmed by 4 bases and J by 8 bases, 1 base remained unmatched. The CDR3 runs 12 residues. CDR1 is SNHLY, CDR2 FYNNEI, per germline. In DNA, the CDR3 is TGTGCCAGCAGTGGACAGGGGTATGAGCAGTTCTTC. The encoded protein is CASSGQGYEQFF.

A word on this clone: The junction and the germline gene differ at one end; a read error may be behind it. This specimen includes other DNA sequences encoding the same CDR3. The J gene is TRBJ1-1, the V gene TRBV29-1; a weak D match, TRBD1 (6 bases). The germline V gene has CDR1 SQVTM and CDR2 ANQGSEA. The CDR3 is 16 residues long. The CDR3 DNA is TGTAGCGCCCGAGGCCCGTCAGGGGCTCTGAACACTGAAGCTTTCTTT. It encodes CSARGPSGALNTEAFF.

The V and J genes are TRBV6-1 and TRBJ2-7; a weak D match, TRBD1 (6 bases). Trimming took 7 bases from V and 0 from J, leaving 13 bases between them. The CDR3 sequence is 14 residues long. From germline, CDR1 is MNHNS and CDR2 SASEGT. CDR3 residues: CASIQGAGSYEQYF. The CDR3 DNA sequence: TGTGCCAGCATACAGGGTGCGGGCTCCTACGAGCAGTACTTC.